One T cell receptor (beta chain) is described in this entry. Its antigen remains undetermined. The input lacks base qualities; no much larger clone sits a single base away. The data were obtained in a study of T-cell memory formation after mild COVID-19 (dated by TCRdb to the early 2020s). Broadly, across the study: TCR sequence clusters from the two donors were found to be largely donor specific. Longitudinal TCRalpha and TCRbeta repertoire sequencing tracked T-cell clones expanding and contracting after mild COVID-19 in a couple of donors. Two young, previously healthy adult volunteers, one female and one male, were included in the cohort.

Study-wide findings and limitations: SARS-CoV-2 specificity was not confirmed for the second-wave clones peaking on day 37. Clones contracting from day 15 to 85 had balanced CD4/CD8 phenotypes, while a second wave expanding from day 15 to 37 was biased towards CD4+. Only two mild cases were covered by the study, and larger cohorts that include severe cases with pre-infection samples were considered necessary. The detection of some responding clones in pre-infection memory suggests that pre-existing cross-reactive memory T cells joined the SARS-CoV-2 response. Contracting CD4+ clones appeared mostly in the CM and EM memory subsets, whereas CD8+ clones were enriched in EMRA.

Ficoll-Paque density gradient centrifugation was the method used to isolate PBMCs. TCRdb lists the instrument as Illumina NovaSeq 6000. Using 5'RACE with constant-segment primers, TCRalpha and TCRbeta cDNA libraries were constructed, with sample barcodes and unique molecular identifiers added in the process. RNA was extracted from every sample with Trizol reagent. Library amplification was performed in two PCR steps, and a second sample barcode and Illumina TruSeq adapters were introduced in the second step. Sequencing of the libraries was done on an Illumina NovaSeq, producing 2 x 150 bp paired-end reads. The source study handled its data this way. With migec v1.2.7, reads were demultiplexed and then collapsed into UMI-guided consensus sequences. Using mixcr v2.1.11, UMI consensuses were aligned to TRA and TRB V and J templates and then assembled into clonotypes. Expanded or contracted clonotypes were those called significant by both edgeR and NoisET, with noise models trained on biological replicates. For edgeR calls, the thresholds were a false discovery rate-adjusted p below 0.01 and a log2 fold-change of 1. PCA with hierarchical clustering of max-normalized trajectories of the 1000 most abundant clonotypes was used as exploratory dynamics analysis. The CD4 or CD8 phenotype of responding clones was assigned using the separately sequenced CD4+ and CD8+ repertoires. TCRdb cleaned the public reads at Q25 with fastp, built clones with MiXCR and kept in-frame beta chains. Identical CDR3 proteins give one entry, which carries the most common genes and DNA. These V and J calls rely on TCRdb rather than the paper's analysis. For this sample there are almost 550,000 distinct CDR3 sequences; about 20% appear just once. The top ten clones comprise around 13% of the sample.

This clonotype originated in an adult woman who had mild COVID-19 (a few samples of this study predate the infection). The sample titles of this study are shuffled in the database, so cell type and time point are left out; the donor was told from shared clones. Source material: PBMCs or a T cell subset sorted from them (not recorded which).

This receptor carries the CDR3 CASSYPGAREQYF. The DNA sequence reads TGTGCCAGCAGTTATCCGGGAGCACGGGAGCAGTACTTC. The rearranged segments are TRBV6-5 and TRBJ2-7; the D gene is possibly TRBD2, with 6 bases matching. The CDR3 covers 13 residues, taking in both the cysteine and the phenylalanine. Of the read, only the CDR3 DNA is kept; its 39 bases are in frame from base 1. CDR1 and CDR2 were assigned from the germline V gene as MNHEY and SVGAGI. V gives up 3 bases and J gives up 7 bases, and the segment between their germline ends measures 13 bases.